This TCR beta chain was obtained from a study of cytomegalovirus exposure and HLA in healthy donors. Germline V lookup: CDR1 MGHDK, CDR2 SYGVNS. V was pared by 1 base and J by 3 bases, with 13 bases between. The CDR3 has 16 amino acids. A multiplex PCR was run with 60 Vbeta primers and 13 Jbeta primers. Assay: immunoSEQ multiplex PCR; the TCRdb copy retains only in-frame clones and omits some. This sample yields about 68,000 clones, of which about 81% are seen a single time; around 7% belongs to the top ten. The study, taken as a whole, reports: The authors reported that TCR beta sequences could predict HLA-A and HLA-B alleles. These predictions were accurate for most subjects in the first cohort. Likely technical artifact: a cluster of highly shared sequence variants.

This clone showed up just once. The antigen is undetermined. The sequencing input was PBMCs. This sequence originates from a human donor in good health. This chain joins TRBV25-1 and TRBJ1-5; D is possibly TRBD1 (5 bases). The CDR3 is CASSESGAENNQPQHF. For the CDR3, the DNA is TGTGCCAGCAGTGAATCTGGGGCGGAGAACAATCAGCCCCAGCATTTT.